The clone carrying this T cell receptor beta chain has a handful of counts. Its matching antigen is unknown. One end of the junction fails to match germline, which may point to a read error. This CDR3 is 14 amino acids long. The germline gives CDR1 SGHTA, CDR2 FQGNSA. These data are taken from a study of blood T cells in healthy people across ages. Whole-study results and caveats: What prevented conclusive comparison of naive and antigen-experienced cells was that PBMCs were unsorted. Older age went with lower TCR beta diversity per million T cells, in a roughly linear way.

Caucasian, healthy and from Russia, the donors were aged between roughly 6 and 95. A sample-barcoded 5' primer and a J-beta primer mix were used in a second PCR of roughly 6 to 11 cycles. One entry per CDR3 protein, called by TCRdb with MiXCR from the 5' RACE reads. Among 1,500,000 or so distinct CDR3 sequences listed, approximately 59% were seen once. The chain recombines TRBV7-2 with TRBJ2-7; 7 positions agree with TRBD1. The source is a man younger than 35 in good health. Sequencing used blood. The CDR3 spells CASSSGTVAYGQYF. DNA of the CDR3: TGTGCCAGCAGCTCCGGGACAGTGGCCTACGGGCAGTACTTC.